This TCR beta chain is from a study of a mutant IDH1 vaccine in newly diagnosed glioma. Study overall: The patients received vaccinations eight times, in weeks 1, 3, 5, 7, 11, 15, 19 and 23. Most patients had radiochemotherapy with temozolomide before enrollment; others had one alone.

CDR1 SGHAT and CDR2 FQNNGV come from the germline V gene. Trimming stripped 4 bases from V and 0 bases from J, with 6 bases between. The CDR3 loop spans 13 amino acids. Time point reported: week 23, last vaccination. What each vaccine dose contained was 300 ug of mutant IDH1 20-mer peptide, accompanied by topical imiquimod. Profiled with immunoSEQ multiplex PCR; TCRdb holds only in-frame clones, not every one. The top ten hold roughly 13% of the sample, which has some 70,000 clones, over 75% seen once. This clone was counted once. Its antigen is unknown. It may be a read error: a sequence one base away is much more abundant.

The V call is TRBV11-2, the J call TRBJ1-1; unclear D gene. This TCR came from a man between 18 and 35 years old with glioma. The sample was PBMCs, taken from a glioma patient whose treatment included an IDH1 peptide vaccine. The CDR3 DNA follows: TGTGCCAGCAGCTGGGAGATGAACACTGAAGCTTTCTTT. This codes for CASSWEMNTEAFF.